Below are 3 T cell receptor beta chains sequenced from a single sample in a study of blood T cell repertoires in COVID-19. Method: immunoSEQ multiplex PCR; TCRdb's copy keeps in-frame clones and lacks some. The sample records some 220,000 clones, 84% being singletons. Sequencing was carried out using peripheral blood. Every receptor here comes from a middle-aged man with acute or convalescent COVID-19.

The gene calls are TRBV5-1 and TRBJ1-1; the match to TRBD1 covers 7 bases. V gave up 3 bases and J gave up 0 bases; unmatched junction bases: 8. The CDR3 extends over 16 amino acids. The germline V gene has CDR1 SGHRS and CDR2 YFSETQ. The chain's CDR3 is CASSSPVTGVNTEAFF. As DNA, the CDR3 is TGCGCCAGCAGCTCACCGGTCACAGGGGTGAACACTGAAGCTTTCTTT.

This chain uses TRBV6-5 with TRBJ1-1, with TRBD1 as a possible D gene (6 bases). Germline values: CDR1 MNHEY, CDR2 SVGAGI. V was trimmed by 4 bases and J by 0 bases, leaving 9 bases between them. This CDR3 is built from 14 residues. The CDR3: CASSWDIMNTEAFF. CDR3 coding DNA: TGTGCCAGCAGTTGGGACATAATGAACACTGAAGCTTTCTTT.

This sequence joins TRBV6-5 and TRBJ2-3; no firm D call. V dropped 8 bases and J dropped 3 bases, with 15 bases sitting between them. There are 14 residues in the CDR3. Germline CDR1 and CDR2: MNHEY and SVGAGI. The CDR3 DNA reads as TGTGCCAGCGCCGCTGCGGCCGAGACAGATACGCAGTATTTT. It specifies CASAAAAETDTQYF.